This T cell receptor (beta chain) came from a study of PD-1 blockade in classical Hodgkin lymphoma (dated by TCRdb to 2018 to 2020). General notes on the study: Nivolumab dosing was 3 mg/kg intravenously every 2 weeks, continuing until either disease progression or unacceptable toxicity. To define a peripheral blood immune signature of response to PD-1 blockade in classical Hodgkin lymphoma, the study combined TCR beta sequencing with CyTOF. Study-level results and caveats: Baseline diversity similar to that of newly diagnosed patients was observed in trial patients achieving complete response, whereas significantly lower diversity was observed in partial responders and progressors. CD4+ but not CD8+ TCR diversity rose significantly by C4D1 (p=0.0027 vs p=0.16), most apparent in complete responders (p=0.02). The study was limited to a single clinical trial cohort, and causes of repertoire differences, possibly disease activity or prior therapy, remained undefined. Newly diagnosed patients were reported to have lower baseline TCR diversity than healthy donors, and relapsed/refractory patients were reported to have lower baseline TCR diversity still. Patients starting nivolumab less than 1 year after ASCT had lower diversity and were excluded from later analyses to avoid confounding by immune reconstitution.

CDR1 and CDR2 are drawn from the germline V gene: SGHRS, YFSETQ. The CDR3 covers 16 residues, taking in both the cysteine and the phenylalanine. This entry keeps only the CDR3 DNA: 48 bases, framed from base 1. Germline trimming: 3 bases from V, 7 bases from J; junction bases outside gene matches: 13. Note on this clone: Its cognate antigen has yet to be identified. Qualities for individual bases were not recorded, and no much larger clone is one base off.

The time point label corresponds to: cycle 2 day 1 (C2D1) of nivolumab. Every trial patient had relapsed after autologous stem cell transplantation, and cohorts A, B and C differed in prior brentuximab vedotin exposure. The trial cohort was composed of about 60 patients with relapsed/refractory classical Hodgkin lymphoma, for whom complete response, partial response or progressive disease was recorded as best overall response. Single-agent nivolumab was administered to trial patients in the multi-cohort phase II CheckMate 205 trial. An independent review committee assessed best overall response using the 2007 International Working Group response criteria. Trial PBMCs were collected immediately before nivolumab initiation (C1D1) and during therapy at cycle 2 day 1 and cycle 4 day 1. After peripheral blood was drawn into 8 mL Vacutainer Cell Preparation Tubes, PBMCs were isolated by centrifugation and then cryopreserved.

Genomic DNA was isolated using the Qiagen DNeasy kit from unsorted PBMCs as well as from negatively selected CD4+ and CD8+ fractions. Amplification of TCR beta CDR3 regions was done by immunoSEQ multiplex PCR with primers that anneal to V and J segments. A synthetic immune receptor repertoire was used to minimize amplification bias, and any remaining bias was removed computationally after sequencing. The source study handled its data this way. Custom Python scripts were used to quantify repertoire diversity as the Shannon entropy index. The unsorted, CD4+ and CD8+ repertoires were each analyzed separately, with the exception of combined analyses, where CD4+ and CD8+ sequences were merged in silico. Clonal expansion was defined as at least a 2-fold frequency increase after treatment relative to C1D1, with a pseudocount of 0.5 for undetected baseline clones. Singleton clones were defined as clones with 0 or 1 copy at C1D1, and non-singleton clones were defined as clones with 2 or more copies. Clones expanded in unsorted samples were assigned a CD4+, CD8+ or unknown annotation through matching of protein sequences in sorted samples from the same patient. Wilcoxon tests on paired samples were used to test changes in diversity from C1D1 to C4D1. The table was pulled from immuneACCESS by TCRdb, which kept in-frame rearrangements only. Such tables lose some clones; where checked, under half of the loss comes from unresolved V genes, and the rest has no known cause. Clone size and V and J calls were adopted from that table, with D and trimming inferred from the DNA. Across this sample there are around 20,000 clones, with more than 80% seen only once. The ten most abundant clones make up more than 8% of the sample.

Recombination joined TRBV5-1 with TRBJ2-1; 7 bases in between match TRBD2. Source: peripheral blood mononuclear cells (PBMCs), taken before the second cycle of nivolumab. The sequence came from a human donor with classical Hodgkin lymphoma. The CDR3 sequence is CASSWERGVSMNEQFF. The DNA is TGCGCCAGCAGCTGGGAGCGGGGCGTTAGTATGAATGAGCAGTTCTTC.